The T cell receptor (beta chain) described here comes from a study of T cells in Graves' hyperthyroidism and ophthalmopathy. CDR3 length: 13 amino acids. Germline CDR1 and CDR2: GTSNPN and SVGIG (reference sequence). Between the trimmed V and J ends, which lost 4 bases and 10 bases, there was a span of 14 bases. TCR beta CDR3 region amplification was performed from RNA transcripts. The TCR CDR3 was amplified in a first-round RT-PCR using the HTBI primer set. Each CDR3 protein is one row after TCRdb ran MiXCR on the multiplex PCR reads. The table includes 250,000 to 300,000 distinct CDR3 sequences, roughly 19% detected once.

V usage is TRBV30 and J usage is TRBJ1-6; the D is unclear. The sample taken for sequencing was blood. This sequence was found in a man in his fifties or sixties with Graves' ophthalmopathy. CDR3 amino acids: CAWKRIQGSPLHF. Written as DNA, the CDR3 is TGTGCCTGGAAGAGGATCCAAGGGTCACCCCTCCACTTT.